One sample yielded the 10 T cell receptor beta chains listed below, sequenced in a study of T-cell reconstitution after alpha-beta-depleted transplantation in children. Unique molecular identifiers were incorporated into the prepared TCRbeta library. MiXCR, applied by TCRdb to the PCR reads, yields one record per CDR3 protein. The top ten hold 3.8% of the sample, which has some 390,000 distinct CDR3 sequences, about 20% seen once. The material was PBMCs from the stem cell graft donor, obtained from the stem cell graft. These TCRs come from a human donor who donated a stem cell graft to a child with acute myeloid leukemia.

The sample holds a few counts of this clonotype. CDR3: CATSRDSRDTAYEQYF. The DNA of the CDR3 is TGTGCCACCAGCAGAGATTCCCGGGACACAGCCTACGAGCAGTACTTC. The chain employs TRBV15 and TRBJ2-7, with a possible D match to TRBD1 (6 bases). The CDR3 totals 16 residues. Germline V gives CDR1 LNHNV, CDR2 YYDKDF (reference sequence). Trimming removed 0 bases from V and 2 bases from J, with 14 bases in between.

This clonotype was seen ten or more times. The chain is built from TRBV20-1 and TRBJ2-1; TRBD2 aligns across 10 bases. The CDR3 contains 18 residues. The trim removed 2 bases at V and 0 bases at J, leaving 10 bases unmatched. Germline V CDR1 and CDR2: DFQATT, SNEGSKA (reference sequence). The CDR3 nucleotides are TGCAGTGCTAGAAGACTAGCGGGCTCTATCCGCTCCTACAATGAGCAGTTCTTC. It yields the protein CSARRLAGSIRSYNEQFF.

The chain joins TRBV11-2 to TRBJ2-1; D ambiguous. CDR3 length equals 13 residues. V gave up 11 bases and J gave up 2 bases, with 13 bases separating them. The germline V gene has CDR1 SGHAT and CDR2 FQNNGV. Here the CDR3 reads CALRQVPYNEQFF. CDR3 DNA: TGTGCCCTCCGGCAGGTACCCTACAATGAGCAGTTCTTC.

The chain is built from TRBV2 and TRBJ2-3, with 12 nucleotides matching TRBD2. J lost 3 bases, V lost 5 bases, and 6 bases had no gene match. Germline assignment: CDR1 SNHLY and CDR2 FYNNEI. The CDR3 is 16 amino acids. CDR3 region: CASSLQTSGRTDTQYF. CDR3 coding DNA: TGTGCCAGCAGTCTACAGACTAGCGGGAGAACAGATACGCAGTATTTT.

The chain couples TRBV25-1 to TRBJ1-1, with unresolved D. The V and J ends lost 6 bases and 2 bases respectively, with 10 bases between them. The CDR3 has 13 amino acids. Germline loops: CDR1 MGHDK, CDR2 SYGVNS. CDR3 nucleotides: TGTGCCAGCAGAGACCAAGATAACACTGAAGCTTTCTTT. Protein product: CASRDQDNTEAFF.

The CDR3 coding sequence is TGCGCCAGCGCCTCGGGCGGGAGAGAGTACAATGAGCAGTTCTTC. Its protein is CASASGGREYNEQFF. The V gene is TRBV5-1, the J gene TRBJ2-1, with 7 bases matching TRBD2. V shed 7 bases and J 4 bases; nucleotides not matched to a gene: 11. The CDR3 has 15 amino acids. Germline V gives CDR1 SGHRS, CDR2 YFSETQ.

This clonotype was seen ten or more times. CDR3: CSVGWQGGDQPQHF. The CDR3 coding sequence is TGCAGCGTTGGATGGCAGGGGGGAGATCAGCCCCAGCATTTT. The J gene is TRBJ1-5, the V gene TRBV29-1; 7 positions match TRBD1. The CDR3 contains 14 residues. Trimming at V came to 4 bases and at J to 5 bases, leaving 8 bases not matched to a gene. CDR1 SQVTM and CDR2 ANQGSEA come from the germline V gene.

This clonotype was counted a few times. The chain recombines TRBV28 with TRBJ2-1, with D perhaps assigned TRBD1 or TRBD2 (6 bases each). Germline V gene lookup returns CDR1 MDHEN and CDR2 SYDVKM. The V gene lost 5 bases and the J gene lost 2 bases, with 16 bases spanning the gap. CDR3 size: 16 residues. The CDR3 bases are TGTGCCAGCAGTCCCAGGGGCGCGGGACCCTACAATGAGCAGTTCTTC. Residues: CASSPRGAGPYNEQFF.

The genes are TRBV29-1 and TRBJ2-3, with D possibly matching TRBD2 (5 bases). CDR1 and CDR2 from the germline V gene are SQVTM and ANQGSEA. The length of the CDR3 is 15 residues. Trimming removed 7 bases at V and 0 bases at J, with 17 bases between. The CDR3 DNA reads TGCAGCGGGCTCGGGGATGGGCGGAGCACAGATACGCAGTATTTT. Translating gives CSGLGDGRSTDTQYF.

This clonotype was counted only a few times. The CDR3 loop is CASSLRIGLLSYEQYF. The CDR3 coding sequence is TGTGCCAGCAGTTTAAGAATTGGGCTACTATCCTACGAGCAGTACTTC. The chain carries TRBV28 and TRBJ2-7; D unresolved. V dropped 2 bases and J dropped 1 base, with 15 bases sitting between them. This CDR3 is 16 amino acids long. Looked up from germline, CDR1 is MDHEN and CDR2 is SYDVKM.